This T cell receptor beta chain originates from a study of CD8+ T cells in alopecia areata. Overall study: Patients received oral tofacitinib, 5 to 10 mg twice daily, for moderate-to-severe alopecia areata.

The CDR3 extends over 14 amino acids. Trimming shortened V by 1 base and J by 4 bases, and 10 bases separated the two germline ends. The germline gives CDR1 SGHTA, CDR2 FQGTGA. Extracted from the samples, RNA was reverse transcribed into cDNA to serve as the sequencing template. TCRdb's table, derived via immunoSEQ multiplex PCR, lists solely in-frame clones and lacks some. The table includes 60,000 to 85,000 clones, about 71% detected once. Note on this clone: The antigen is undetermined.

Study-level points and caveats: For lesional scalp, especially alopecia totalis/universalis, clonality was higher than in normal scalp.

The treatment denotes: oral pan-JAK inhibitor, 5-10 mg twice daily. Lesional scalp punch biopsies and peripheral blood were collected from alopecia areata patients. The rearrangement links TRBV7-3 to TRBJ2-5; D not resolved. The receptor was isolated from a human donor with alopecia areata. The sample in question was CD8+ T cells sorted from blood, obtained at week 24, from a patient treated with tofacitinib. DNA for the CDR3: TGTGCCAGCAGCTTAATTGGTTTAGGAGAGACCCAGTACTTC. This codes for CASSLIGLGETQYF.